This TCR beta chain was captured by sequencing in a study of control samples from healthy donors and cancer patients. The table came from immunoSEQ multiplex PCR; TCRdb's copy has only in-frame clones and leaves some out. The table has roughly 140,000 clones, over 85% seen once; the top ten hold around 2.5%. The CDR3 is 16 residues long. The sequence was collected from a man aged 45-65 years in good health. The rearrangement joins TRBV21-1 to TRBJ2-4; the listed D gene, TRBD1, was not tested against the DNA. TRBV21-1 is termed a pseudogene. Material: blood. DNA for the CDR3: TGTGCCAGCAGCAAAGGCCATTCCCGGACAGGGTACATTCAGTACTTC. Translation: CASSKGHSRTGYIQYF.